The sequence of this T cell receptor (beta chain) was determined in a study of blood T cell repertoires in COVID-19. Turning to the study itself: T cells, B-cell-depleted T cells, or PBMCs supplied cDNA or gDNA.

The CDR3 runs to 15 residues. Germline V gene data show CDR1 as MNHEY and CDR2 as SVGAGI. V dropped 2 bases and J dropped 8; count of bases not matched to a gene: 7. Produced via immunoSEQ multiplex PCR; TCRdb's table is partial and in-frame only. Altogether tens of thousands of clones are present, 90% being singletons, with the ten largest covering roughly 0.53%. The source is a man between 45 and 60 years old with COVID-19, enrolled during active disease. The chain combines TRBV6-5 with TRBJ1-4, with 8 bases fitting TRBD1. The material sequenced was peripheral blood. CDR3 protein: CASSYVQGVGEKLFF. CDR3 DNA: TGTGCCAGCAGTTACGTACAGGGGGTCGGCGAAAAACTGTTTTTT.